Shown below are 30 T cell receptor beta chains from a single sample sequenced in a study of T cell repertoires in cytomegalovirus infection. MiXCR, applied by TCRdb to the reads, yields one record per CDR3 protein. The sample lists roughly 640,000 distinct CDR3 sequences; more than 20% were seen once. The sequencing sample was made of CD8+ T cells from PBMCs. The receptors stem from a human donor in good health (CMV status not recorded). Some clones in this sample may be carry-over from other donors' samples.

This clonotype has more than one count but fewer than ten. V and J are TRBV20-1 and TRBJ1-1; the D is unclear. This CDR3 contains 14 residues. The germline V and J ends were trimmed by 6 bases and 1 base, with 15 bases remaining between them. The germline V gene has CDR1 DFQATT and CDR2 SNEGSKA (reference sequence). The CDR3 DNA sequence: TGCAGTGCCCAGACTACTGGTGCGAACACTGAAGCTTTCTTT. It translates to CSAQTTGANTEAFF.

The rearrangement links TRBV2 to TRBJ1-1; D remains ambiguous. Germline lookup yields CDR1 SNHLY and CDR2 FYNNEI. V was shortened by 7 bases and J by 0 bases, with 6 bases between the two germline ends. The CDR3 contains 12 residues. Here the CDR3 reads CASNRMNTEAFF. DNA for the CDR3: TGTGCCAGCAACCGGATGAACACTGAAGCTTTCTTT.

This clonotype was detected a few times. The V call is TRBV20-1, the J call TRBJ1-2, with 12 bases identical to TRBD1. CDR1 and CDR2 from the germline V gene are DFQATT and SNEGSKA (reference sequence). The CDR3 has 18 amino acids. CDR3 in amino acids: CSARESGTGGKLSYGYTF. CDR3 nucleotide sequence: TGCAGCGCCAGGGAGTCCGGGACAGGGGGCAAGTTGAGTTATGGCTACACCTTC.

This clonotype was seen many times. This chain joins TRBV7-2 and TRBJ2-7; D could derive from TRBD1 or TRBD2 (5 bases each). Germline V gene sequence: CDR1 SGHTA, CDR2 FQGNSA. The V end lost 4 bases, the J end lost 0 bases, and 10 bases lay between the germline ends. The CDR3 sequence is 14 residues long. The CDR3 protein is CASSSLGASYEQYF. The CDR3 nucleotides read TGTGCCAGCAGCTCCCTCGGGGCCTCCTACGAGCAGTACTTC.

This chain joins TRBV7-9 and TRBJ2-3, with D perhaps assigned TRBD1 or TRBD2 (6 bases each). Germline V gene data show CDR1 as SEHNR and CDR2 as FQNEAQ (reference sequence). The V end lost 4 bases, the J end lost 2 bases, and 13 bases lay between the germline ends. CDR3 size: 15 residues. The CDR3 is CASSSGGGHTDTQYF. CDR3 sequence (DNA): TGTGCCAGCAGCTCTGGAGGGGGGCACACAGATACGCAGTATTTT.

This clonotype was seen ten or more times. The V and J genes are TRBV15 and TRBJ2-7, with D perhaps TRBD1 (6 bases). The CDR3 extends over 14 amino acids. Between the trimmed V and J ends, which lost 0 bases and 3 bases, there was a span of 9 bases. Germline V gene lookup returns CDR1 LNHNV and CDR2 YYDKDF (reference sequence). The CDR3 bases are TGTGCCACCAGCAGAGATCGCAGGGGCTACGAGCAGTACGTC. This encodes CATSRDRRGYEQYV.

This sequence joins TRBV18 and TRBJ2-5; D is possibly TRBD1 (6 bases). Trimming removed 4 bases from V and 2 bases from J, with 14 bases in between. CDR3 length: 15 amino acids. Germline V CDR1 and CDR2: KGHSH, LQKENI. CDR3 amino acids: CASSLYRDKQETQYF. The CDR3 DNA reads TGTGCCAGCTCACTATACCGGGACAAACAAGAGACCCAGTACTTC. The full variable domain, in which reference TRBV18 and TRBJ2-5 provide the parts outside the CDR3, is NAGVMQNPRHLVRRRGQEARLRCSPMKGHSHVYWYRQLPEEGLKFMVYLQKENIIDESGMPKERFSAEFPKEGPSILRIQQVVRGDSAAYFCASSLYRDKQETQYFGPGTRLLVL.

This rearrangement joins TRBV10-3 to TRBJ2-3, with 10 bases that match TRBD2. The germline V gene has CDR1 ENHRY and CDR2 SYGVKD. The CDR3 consists of 16 residues. Trimming took 0 bases from V and 4 from J; bases not matched to a gene: 4. CDR3 region: CAISESSGGAADTQYF. Here the CDR3 DNA reads TGTGCCATCAGTGAGTCGAGCGGGGGGGCAGCAGATACGCAGTATTTT.

This clonotype was detected a few times. The V and J genes are TRBV7-3 and TRBJ1-2, with a weak D call TRBD1 (6 bases). This CDR3 region has 16 residues. Per the germline V gene, CDR1 is SGHTA and CDR2 is FQGTGA. Trimming shortened V by 5 bases and J by 1 base, and 17 bases separated the two germline ends. The DNA of the CDR3 is TGTGCCAGCAGCCGCTCCCAGGGGAAAAATAACTATGGCTACACCTTC. Encoded protein: CASSRSQGKNNYGYTF.

This clonotype has a handful of counts. The V gene is TRBV6-2 or TRBV6-3, the J gene TRBJ1-4; D call uncertain. Looked up from germline, CDR1 is MNHEY and CDR2 is SVGEGT. The length of the CDR3 is 15 residues. Trimming took 6 bases from V and 8 from J, leaving 19 bases between them. This chain's CDR3 is CASRRTGRIDEKLFF. CDR3 coding DNA: TGTGCCAGCAGGAGGACCGGCCGGATCGACGAAAAACTGTTTTTT.

The chain joins TRBV7-3 to TRBJ2-3; D possibly corresponds to TRBD1 (6 bases). CDR3 size: 14 residues. V lost 2 bases to trimming and J lost 4 bases, with 10 bases between them. Germline loops: CDR1 SGHTA, CDR2 FQGTGA. This CDR3 is CASSLVGAPDTQYF. CDR3 in DNA: TGTGCCAGCAGCTTAGTGGGGGCCCCAGATACGCAGTATTTT.

This clonotype was picked up many times. The chain couples TRBV12-3 or TRBV12-4 to TRBJ1-5; the match to TRBD1 covers 9 bases. J was trimmed by 0 bases and V by 6 bases; bases with no gene match: 3. The CDR3 contains 15 residues. DNA of the CDR3: TGTGCCAGCAGCTGGGACAGGGATAGCAATCAGCCCCAGCATTTT. Protein: CASSWDRDSNQPQHF.

This clonotype was found many times. V is TRBV28 and J is TRBJ2-5; a possible D gene is TRBD1 (6 bases). The CDR3 length is 15 residues. Germline CDR1 reads MDHEN; CDR2 reads SYDVKM. Trimming stripped 6 bases from V and 5 bases from J, with 19 bases between. This chain's CDR3 is CASSQGPTRGETQYF. CDR3 in DNA: TGTGCCAGCAGCCAGGGCCCTACTAGGGGGGAGACCCAGTACTTC.

The rearrangement links TRBV6-2 or TRBV6-3 to TRBJ1-2; TRBD1 matches at 8 bases. The CDR3 length is 13 residues. V shed 0 bases and J 7 bases; nucleotides not matched to a gene: 1. In germline, CDR1 is MNHEY, CDR2 SVGEGT. The CDR3: CASSYSTGVGYTF. DNA of the CDR3: TGTGCCAGCAGTTACTCGACAGGGGTTGGCTACACCTTC.

The chain employs TRBV28 and TRBJ2-3; 12 bases fit TRBD2. With 5 bases clipped from V and 7 bases from J, the junction kept 10 bases outside the gene matches. In germline, CDR1 is MDHEN, CDR2 SYDVKM. The CDR3 has 16 amino acids. The CDR3 protein is CASSLPSGGASNTQYF. CDR3 nucleotides: TGTGCCAGCAGTCTACCTAGCGGGGGGGCCTCCAATACGCAGTATTTT.

This clonotype was observed at least ten times. This chain uses TRBV6-5 with TRBJ2-5; 7 nucleotides align to TRBD2. V shed 0 bases and J 2 bases; nucleotides not matched to a gene: 3. Germline V gene lookup returns CDR1 MNHEY and CDR2 SVGAGI. The CDR3 sequence is 15 residues long. CDR3 bases: TGTGCCAGCAGTTACTCGGCTAGCGGACAAGAGACCCAGTACTTC. Translated, it gives CASSYSASGQETQYF.

The chain recombines TRBV5-6 with TRBJ2-3; possibly TRBD1 for D (6 bases). The germline V gene encodes CDR1 SGHDT and CDR2 YYEEEE. The V end was cut by 6 bases, the J end by 2 bases, with 13 bases between. This CDR3 is built from 14 residues. The CDR3 nucleotides are TGTGCCAGCATGACAGGACCCCACACAGATACGCAGTATTTT. Translated: CASMTGPHTDTQYF.

This chain uses TRBV7-9 with TRBJ1-1; D ambiguous. The CDR3 is 15 residues long. The V end lost 2 bases, the J end lost 3 bases, and 13 bases lay between the germline ends. Germline V lookup: CDR1 SEHNR, CDR2 FQNEAQ (reference sequence). The chain's CDR3 is CASSLRYPVDTEAFF. DNA of the CDR3: TGTGCCAGCAGCTTAAGATATCCGGTGGACACTGAAGCTTTCTTT.

This clonotype was observed many times. Sequence at one end of the junction differs from germline and may be a read error. V gene TRBV7-3 combines with J gene TRBJ1-2, with 9 bases aligning to TRBD1. The germline gives CDR1 SGHTA, CDR2 FQGTGA. The CDR3 covers 12 residues. DNA of the CDR3: TGTGCCAGCAGCTCCGGGACAGGGCGCACCTCCTTC. Translating gives CASSSGTGRTSF.

This clonotype was seen only a few times. This sequence joins TRBV19 and TRBJ2-5, with TRBD1 as a possible D gene (5 bases). The germline gives CDR1 LNHDA, CDR2 SQIVND (reference sequence). The CDR3 loop spans 14 amino acids. The V end was cut by 7 bases, the J end by 5 bases, with 17 bases between. The CDR3 nucleotides read TGTGCCAGTACCCAGGGATCCAGGCGGGAGACCCAGTACTTC. Residues: CASTQGSRRETQYF.

The chain has TRBV2 and TRBJ2-7; D tentatively fits TRBD1 or TRBD2 (5 bases each). The CDR3 has 13 amino acids. Looked up from germline, CDR1 is SNHLY and CDR2 is FYNNEI. V was shortened by 3 bases and J by 6 bases, with 12 bases between the two germline ends. CDR3 protein: CASSESSGSEQYF. The DNA for the CDR3 is TGTGCCAGCAGTGAGAGTTCAGGGAGCGAGCAGTACTTC.

V gene TRBV7-9 combines with J gene TRBJ2-1; no clear D. Trimming cost V 5 bases and J 9 bases, with 8 bases left between them. The CDR3 loop spans 11 amino acids. In germline, CDR1 is SEHNR, CDR2 FQNEAQ (reference sequence). CDR3 DNA sequence: TGTGCCAGCAGCCCACAACCTGAGCAGTTCTTC. It encodes CASSPQPEQFF.

This rearrangement joins TRBV27 to TRBJ2-5, with 10 bases matching TRBD1. Germline trimming cut 0 bases from V and 3 bases from J; bases unmatched to any gene: 1. The germline V gene has CDR1 MNHEY and CDR2 SMNVEV (reference sequence). The CDR3 length is 15 residues. The CDR3 here is CASSLSTGGEETQYF. For the CDR3, the DNA is TGTGCCAGCAGTTTATCGACAGGGGGCGAAGAGACCCAGTACTTC.

In this sample, this clonotype turned up a few times. V is TRBV5-1 and J is TRBJ2-4; D ambiguous. Trimming pared 0 bases from V and 0 bases from J, leaving 10 bases between. Germline V CDR1 and CDR2: SGHRS, YFSETQ. This CDR3 has 16 residues. The CDR3 loop reads CASSLGGRLAKNIQYF. CDR3 in DNA: TGCGCCAGCAGCTTGGGCGGACGTCTAGCCAAAAACATTCAGTACTTC.

This clonotype appeared many times. The chain joins TRBV7-2 to TRBJ1-5, with D unresolved. The germline V and J ends were trimmed by 1 base and 2 bases, with 9 bases remaining between them. The germline CDR1 and CDR2 sequences are SGHTA and FQGNSA. This CDR3 is built from 15 residues. The DNA of the CDR3 is TGTGCCAGCAGCTTAGGATCTCGTGGCAATCAGCCCCAGCATTTT. It specifies CASSLGSRGNQPQHF.

The CDR3 region is CASSLSGGVAFF. CDR3 nucleotide sequence: TGTGCCAGCAGTTTATCAGGGGGCGTAGCTTTCTTT. V usage is TRBV27 and J usage is TRBJ1-1; 7 positions match TRBD1. Germline-derived CDR1 and CDR2 are MNHEY and SMNVEV (reference sequence). V lost 0 bases to trimming and J lost 10 bases; unmatched junction nucleotides: 2. The CDR3 contains 12 residues.

This chain joins TRBV6-5 and TRBJ2-2; TRBD2 matches 8 bases. J lost 4 bases, V lost 2 bases, and 6 bases had no gene match. The CDR3 sequence is 16 residues long. CDR1 and CDR2 (germline): MNHEY, SVGAGI. CDR3 amino acids: CASSYAGGAITGELFF. The CDR3 DNA follows: TGTGCCAGCAGTTACGCCGGGGGGGCAATCACCGGGGAGCTGTTTTTT.

The sample holds a few counts of this clonotype. This chain joins TRBV7-9 and TRBJ2-6; D is unclear. V dropped 6 bases and J dropped 2 bases, with 11 bases sitting between them. CDR1 and CDR2 from the germline V gene are SEHNR and FQNEAQ (reference sequence). The CDR3 totals 15 residues. DNA for the CDR3: TGTGCCAGCAGGTCAACTGGAACTGGGGCCAACGTCCTGACTTTC. It translates to CASRSTGTGANVLTF. The whole variable domain, filled in from reference TRBV7-9 and TRBJ2-6, reads DTGVSQNPRHKITKRGQNVTFRCDPISEHNRLYWYRQTLGQGPEFLTYFQNEAQLEKSRLLSDRFSAERPKGSFSTLEIQRTEQGDSAMYLCASRSTGTGANVLTFGAGSRLTVL.

This clonotype has at least ten counts. The chain recombines TRBV7-6 with TRBJ2-1; no clear D gene. The V gene's germline CDR1 is SGHVS and CDR2 FNYEAQ. The V and J ends lost 5 bases and 6 bases respectively, with 14 bases between them. This CDR3 region has 14 residues. The chain's CDR3 is CASSPAGRLNEQFF. CDR3 bases: TGTGCCAGCAGCCCAGCCGGACGGCTCAATGAGCAGTTCTTC.

The chain joins TRBV4-3 to TRBJ2-1; D tentatively reads TRBD1 or TRBD2 (6 bases each). CDR1 LGHNA and CDR2 YSLEER come from the germline V gene. There are 17 residues in the CDR3. V was shortened by 1 base and J by 2 bases, with 15 bases between the two germline ends. The CDR3 loop reads CASSQGPLGGPYNEQFF. CDR3 in DNA: TGCGCCAGCAGCCAAGGCCCGCTAGGGGGGCCCTACAATGAGCAGTTCTTC.